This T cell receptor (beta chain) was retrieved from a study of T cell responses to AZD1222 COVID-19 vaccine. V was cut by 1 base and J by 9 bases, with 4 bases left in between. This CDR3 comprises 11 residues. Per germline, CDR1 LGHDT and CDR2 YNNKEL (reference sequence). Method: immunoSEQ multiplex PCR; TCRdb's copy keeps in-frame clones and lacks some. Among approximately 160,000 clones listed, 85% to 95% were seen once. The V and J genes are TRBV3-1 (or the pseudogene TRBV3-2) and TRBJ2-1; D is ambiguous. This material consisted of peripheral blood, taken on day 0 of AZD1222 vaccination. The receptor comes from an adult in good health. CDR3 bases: TGTGCCAGCAGCCAAGTCGGTGAGCAGTTCTTC. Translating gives CASSQVGEQFF.